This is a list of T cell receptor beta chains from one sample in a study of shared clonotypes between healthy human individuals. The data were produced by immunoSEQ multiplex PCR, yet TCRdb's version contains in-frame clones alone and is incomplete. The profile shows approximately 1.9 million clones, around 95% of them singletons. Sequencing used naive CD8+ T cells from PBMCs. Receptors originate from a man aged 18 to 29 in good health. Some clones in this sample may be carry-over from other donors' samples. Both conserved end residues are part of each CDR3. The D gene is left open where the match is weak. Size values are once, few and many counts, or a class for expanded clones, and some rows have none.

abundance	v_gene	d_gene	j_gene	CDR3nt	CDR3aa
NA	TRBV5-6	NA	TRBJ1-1	TGTGCCAGCCGCCATCAAGCCCTTTACCGCCGCCACACTGAAGCTTTCTTT	CASRHQALYRRHTEAFF
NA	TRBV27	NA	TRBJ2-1	TGTGCCAGCAGCCGGGACCCCGCATCGGGCTCCTACAATGAGCAGTTCTTC	CASSRDPASGSYNEQFF
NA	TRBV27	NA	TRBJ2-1	TGTGCCAGCAGTCTCCTCCCGGAGGGTTACAATGAGCAGTTCTTC	CASSLLPEGYNEQFF
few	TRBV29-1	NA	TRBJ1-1	TGCAGCGCAGGGACGGGGACTGAAGCTTTCTTT	CSAGTGTEAFF
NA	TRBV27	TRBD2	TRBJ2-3	TGTGCCAGCAGTTCCGCACGGGAGGGACTATCCTTACTCGGCGATACGCAGTATTTT	CASSSAREGLSLLGDTQYF
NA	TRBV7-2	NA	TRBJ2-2	TGTGCCAGCAGCTCCCGGGACCGCAACACCGGGGAGCTGTTTTTT	CASSSRDRNTGELFF
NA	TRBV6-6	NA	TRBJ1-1	TGTGCCATCCATGCAGGGGCGGATTGGTCTGAAGCTTTCTTT	CAIHAGADWSEAFF
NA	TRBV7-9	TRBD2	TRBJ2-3	TGTGCCAGCAGCATACGGGAGGGAGCGATAAGAGATACGCAGTATTTT	CASSIREGAIRDTQYF
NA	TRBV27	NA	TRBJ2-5	TGTGCCAGCAGTTCGACAGGACCCTGGGAGACCCAGTACTTC	CASSSTGPWETQYF
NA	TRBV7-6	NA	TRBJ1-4	TGTGCCAGCAGCTTAGAACAGGGAGGTGAAAAACTGTTTTTT	CASSLEQGGEKLFF
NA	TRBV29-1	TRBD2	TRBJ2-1	TGCAGCGTTCGTCTAGCGGTATCCTACAATGAGCAGTTCTTC	CSVRLAVSYNEQFF
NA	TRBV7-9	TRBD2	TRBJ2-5	TGTGCCAGCAGCGCCCGAGGCTCCGTGAGCGGGAGAAACCAAGAGACCCAGTACTTC	CASSARGSVSGRNQETQYF
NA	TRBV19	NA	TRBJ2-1	TGTGCCAGTGGGGGGCACTGGGAAGGGACCTACAATGAGCAGTTCTTC	CASGGHWEGTYNEQFF
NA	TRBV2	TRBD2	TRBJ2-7	TGTGCCAGTCTCAACGTGCAGGGCTCCGGGAGGATGGGGGAGCAGTACTTC	CASLNVQGSGRMGEQYF
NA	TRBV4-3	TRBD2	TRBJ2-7	TGCGCCAGCAGCCAAGTAGCGGGAGATCATGAGCAGTACTTC	CASSQVAGDHEQYF
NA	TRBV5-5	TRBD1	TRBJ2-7	TGTGCCAGCAGCTTAACTCCGGGACAGGGGGACTACGAGCAGTACTTC	CASSLTPGQGDYEQYF
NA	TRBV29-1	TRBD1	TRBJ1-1	TGCAGCGTATTGGGACAGGGGCCAGGTGAAGCTTTCTTT	CSVLGQGPGEAFF
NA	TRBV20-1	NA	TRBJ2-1	TGCAGTGCTAGAGTGGGTTATGAGCAGTTCTTC	CSARVGYEQFF